The 10 T cell receptor beta chains listed next were all sequenced from one sample in a study of prognosis after radiotherapy for stage I lung cancer. Two rounds of multiplex PCR amplified TCR beta CDR3 from genomic DNA. Primers targeting each individual TRBV and TRBJ gene were applied in first-round PCR. TCRdb recomputed calls from the multiplex PCR reads with MiXCR, one row per CDR3 protein. This table holds about 8,500 distinct CDR3 sequences, 62% found once. The sequencing used PBMCs, collected before or after stereotactic body radiation therapy (not recorded which). The receptors come from a donor older than 45 with non-small cell lung cancer.

The rearrangement joins TRBV5-1 to TRBJ2-7, with TRBD1 matching over 8 bases. Germline CDR1 is SGHRS and CDR2 is YFSETQ. The ends lost 6 bases at V and 9 bases at J; junction bases unmatched: 17. CDR3 length equals 15 residues. The CDR3 nucleotides read TGCGCCAGCATCCTGGGAGAACAGGGGGTTAAGGGGCAGTACTTC. Protein product: CASILGEQGVKGQYF.

In this sample, this clonotype is medium-sized. This chain uses TRBV11-2 with TRBJ2-7; D not certain. The V and J ends lost 7 bases and 3 bases respectively, with 19 bases between them. The CDR3 length is 15 residues. The V gene's germline CDR1 is SGHAT and CDR2 FQNNGV. CDR3 nucleotide sequence: TGTGCCAGCACCCCTGACTGGGCTGGCCACTACGAGCAGTACTTC. Protein product: CASTPDWAGHYEQYF.

Concerning this clonotype itself: This is likely a read error, given that the CDR3 carries no conserved phenylalanine or tryptophan at its end. The genes are TRBV19 and TRBJ2-3, with 7 bases fitting TRBD1. The CDR3 is 14 residues long. The V segment lost 4 bases and the J segment 4 bases; nucleotides outside the gene matches: 5. Germline values: CDR1 LNHDA, CDR2 SQIVND (reference sequence). The CDR3 DNA reads as TGTGCCAGTAGTACAGCCCAGGGGGCAGATACGCAGTATCTT. Protein sequence: CASSTAQGADTQYL.

Comments on this clonotype: A single base is all that separates this from a far larger clone, so a read error is likely. The J gene is TRBJ2-1, the V gene TRBV6-2 or TRBV6-3; TRBD2 matches at 7 bases. Per the germline V gene, CDR1 is MNHEY and CDR2 is SVGEGT. The CDR3 is 13 residues long. The CDR3 nucleotides read TGTTCCGGACGGACTAGTAACGTCCATGAGCAGTTCTTC. Translated, it gives CSGRTSNVHEQFF.

This chain links TRBV3-1 with TRBJ1-3; D might be TRBD1 (6 bases). Germline V gene sequence: CDR1 LGHDT, CDR2 YNNKEL (reference sequence). V dropped 0 bases and J dropped 4 bases, with 10 bases sitting between them. The CDR3 is 15 amino acids. The CDR3 protein is CASSQEIGGGNTIYF. The CDR3 coding sequence is TGTGCCAGCAGCCAAGAGATCGGGGGCGGAAACACCATATATTTT.

In the case of this clonotype: A much larger clone is a single base away; this may be a read error. The V call is TRBV4-1, the J call TRBJ2-1; no reliable D call. The length of the CDR3 is 15 residues. Per the germline V gene, CDR1 is MGHRA and CDR2 is YSYEKL. Trimming removed 0 bases at V and 0 bases at J, with 6 bases between. The CDR3 loop is CASSQDTSSYNEQFF. The CDR3 DNA is TGCGCCAGCAGCCAAGACACTTCCTCCTACAATGAGCAGTTCTTC.

The J gene is TRBJ2-5, the V gene TRBV7-2, with 8 bases matching TRBD2. This CDR3 contains 15 residues. J lost 8 bases, V lost 5 bases, and 13 bases had no gene match. Germline CDR1 reads SGHTA; CDR2 reads FQGNSA. CDR3 region: CASSPSGRRWYTQYF. The DNA of the CDR3 is TGTGCCAGCAGCCCCAGCGGGAGAAGGTGGTATACCCAGTACTTC.

The chain uses TRBV6-1 and TRBJ1-2, with no clear D. The length of the CDR3 is 15 residues. V lost 1 base and J lost 3, with 12 bases in between. Germline V gives CDR1 MNHNS, CDR2 SASEGT. The CDR3 sequence is CASSEDLQAYYGYTF. CDR3 coding DNA: TGTGCCAGCAGTGAAGATCTCCAGGCCTACTATGGCTACACCTTC.

This clonotype is deemed medium-sized. In DNA, the CDR3 is TGTGCCAGCAGCCCCCGGGAACCCTGCACAGATACGCAGTATTTT. Amino acids: CASSPREPCTDTQYF. The chain carries TRBV11-3 and TRBJ2-3; TRBD2 is a possible D gene (5 bases). Looked up from germline, CDR1 is SGHNT and CDR2 is YENEEA. The V and J ends lost 5 bases and 1 base respectively, with 13 bases between them. The CDR3 runs to 15 residues.

This clonotype was seen a few times. The V and J genes are TRBV6-2 or TRBV6-3 and TRBJ1-2, with 7 bases lining up with TRBD1. Germline values: CDR1 MNHEY, CDR2 SVGEGT. CDR3 size: 12 residues. V lost 9 bases to trimming and J lost 2 bases; unmatched junction nucleotides: 3. Here the CDR3 reads CASLQGNYGYTF. CDR3 nucleotides: TGTGCCAGTTTACAGGGGAACTATGGCTACACCTTC.